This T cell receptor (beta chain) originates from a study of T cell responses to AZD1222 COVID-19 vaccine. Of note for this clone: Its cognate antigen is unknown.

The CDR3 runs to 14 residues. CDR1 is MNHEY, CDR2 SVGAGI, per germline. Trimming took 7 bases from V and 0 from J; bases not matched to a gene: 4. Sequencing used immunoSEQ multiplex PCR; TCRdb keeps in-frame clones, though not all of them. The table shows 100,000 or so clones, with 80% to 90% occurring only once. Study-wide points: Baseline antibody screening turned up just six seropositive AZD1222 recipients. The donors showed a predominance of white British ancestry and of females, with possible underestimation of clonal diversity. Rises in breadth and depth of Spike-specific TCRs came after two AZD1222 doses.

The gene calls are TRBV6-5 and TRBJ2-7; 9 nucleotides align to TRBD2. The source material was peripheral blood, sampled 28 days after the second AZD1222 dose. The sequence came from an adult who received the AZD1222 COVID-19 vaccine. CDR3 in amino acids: CASKGLASSYEQYF. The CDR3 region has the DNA TGTGCCAGCAAAGGACTAGCGAGCTCCTACGAGCAGTACTTC.